This T cell receptor (beta chain) was sequenced for a study of cytomegalovirus exposure and HLA in healthy donors. Study results and caveats: Published work reported that the classifier diagnosed cytomegalovirus status with high specificity and sensitivity. Immune exposure information comprised only CMV serostatus.

Germline values: CDR1 MNHEY, CDR2 SMNVEV (reference sequence). The CDR3 contains 11 residues. Vbeta (60) and Jbeta (13) primers were used in the PCR. Per the authors' pipeline: In a later analysis, 70 million to 80 million unique TCR beta chains included roughly 11 million shared by two or more donors. The protocol was immunoSEQ multiplex PCR, while the TCRdb copy is restricted to in-frame clones and leaves out a portion. That table furnishes V, J and clone size, whereas the DNA furnished D and trimming. This table lists about 200,000 clones. Worth noting for this clone: Its antigen is still unknown.

This sequence joins TRBV27 and TRBJ2-5, with D unclear. The J call may be faulty, since TRBJ2-7 better matches the DNA end. The receptor's source is a girl aged 2-15 years in good health and CMV-seropositive. Material: PBMCs. The CDR3 coding sequence is TGTGCCAGCAGTACCTCCTACGAGCAGTACTTC. Encoded protein: CASSTSYEQYF.